Below, 9 T cell receptor beta chains from the same sample are listed, as sequenced in a study of blood T cell repertoires in COVID-19. Sequencing was performed with immunoSEQ multiplex PCR; in TCRdb, only in-frame clones are kept and a portion is missing. This sample has 19,000 or so clones, with 70% to 90% found just once. The sample comprised peripheral blood. The origin of the receptors is a man in his forties with active COVID-19.

This chain connects TRBV5-6 to TRBJ2-7; 12 nucleotides agree with TRBD2. J was trimmed by 4 bases and V by 2 bases; bases with no gene match: 4. This CDR3 comprises 15 residues. Germline values: CDR1 SGHDT, CDR2 YYEEEE. CDR3 bases: TGTGCCAGCAGCTTAGGACTAGCGGGACGTTACGAGCAGTACTTC. This codes for CASSLGLAGRYEQYF.

This chain connects TRBV25-1 to TRBJ1-2; 12 bases are a match to TRBD1. CDR1 and CDR2 (germline): MGHDK, SYGVNS. The CDR3 contains 16 residues. Germline trimming cut 7 bases from V and 4 bases from J; bases unmatched to any gene: 10. CDR3 nucleotides: TGTGCCAGCACCGGGACAGGGGGCGCGGGGCCCTATGGCTACACCTTC. Its protein is CASTGTGGAGPYGYTF.

The chain carries TRBV6-5 and TRBJ1-6; unclear D gene. This CDR3 has 13 residues. V was trimmed by 1 base and J by 8 bases, leaving 6 bases between them. Per the germline V gene, CDR1 is MNHEY and CDR2 is SVGAGI. In DNA, the CDR3 is TGTGCCAGCAGTTACTGGACTGATTCACCCCTCCACTTT. Residues: CASSYWTDSPLHF.

The V gene is TRBV19, the J gene TRBJ1-5; D is unresolved. The CDR3 is 13 residues long. Trimming took off 6 bases at V and 9 bases at J, with 15 bases between the two ends. In germline, CDR1 is LNHDA, CDR2 SQIVND (reference sequence). Here the CDR3 reads CASRRTVGGPQHF. The CDR3 DNA follows: TGTGCCAGTAGAAGGACGGTCGGAGGGCCCCAGCATTTT.

The chain recombines TRBV5-6 with TRBJ1-5; D not certain. Trimming cost V 4 bases and J 5 bases, with 13 bases left between them. The germline V gene has CDR1 SGHDT and CDR2 YYEEEE. The CDR3 totals 14 residues. The CDR3 spells CASSPLRYDQPQHF. CDR3 coding DNA: TGTGCCAGCAGCCCCCTTCGGTACGATCAGCCCCAGCATTTT.

The chain combines TRBV4-1 with TRBJ2-7; TRBD1 is a possible D gene (5 bases). Germline lookup yields CDR1 MGHRA and CDR2 YSYEKL. The CDR3 contains 16 residues. V was cut by 0 bases and J by 5 bases, with 17 bases left in between. The CDR3 reads CASSQDRSRVPNEQYF. CDR3 coding DNA: TGCGCCAGCAGCCAAGATCGGTCCAGGGTACCCAACGAGCAGTACTTC.

This rearrangement joins TRBV5-1 to TRBJ2-7; 7 bases agree with TRBD1. The J segment lost 3 bases and the V segment lost 0 bases, leaving 6 bases of the junction unmatched. The CDR3 has 15 residues. Per the germline V gene, CDR1 is SGHRS and CDR2 is YFSETQ. The CDR3 DNA is TGCGCCAGCAGCTTGGAGGGACAGACGCTCTACGAGCAGTACTTC. It encodes CASSLEGQTLYEQYF.

V gene TRBV15 combines with J gene TRBJ2-5; TRBD2 matches at 10 bases. V was pared by 9 bases and J by 5 bases, with 24 bases of the junction left unmatched. Germline-derived CDR1 and CDR2 are LNHNV and YYDKDF (reference sequence). This CDR3 has 19 amino acids. CDR3 sequence reads: CATALGLAGVLGLRETQYF. The DNA of the CDR3 is TGTGCCACGGCCCTCGGGCTAGCGGGAGTTTTGGGCCTTCGGGAGACCCAGTACTTC. Variable domain in full (rest from reference TRBV15 and TRBJ2-5): DAMVIQNPRYQVTQFGKPVTLSCSQTLNHNVMYWYQQKSSQAPKLLFHYYDKDFNNEADTPDNFQSRRPNTSFCFLDIRSPGLGDTAMYLCATALGLAGVLGLRETQYFGPGTRLLVL.

In this sample, this clone turned up once. This chain uses TRBV3-1 (or the pseudogene TRBV3-2) with TRBJ2-3; D is perhaps TRBD2 (6 bases). Trimming took off 3 bases at V and 5 bases at J, with 18 bases between the two ends. Germline V gene lookup returns CDR1 LGHDT and CDR2 YNNKEL (reference sequence). The CDR3 consists of 16 residues. This chain's CDR3 is CASSQDLSGPQDTQYF. The CDR3 nucleotides read TGTGCCAGCAGCCAGGATTTGAGCGGGCCCCAAGATACGCAGTATTTT.